The 30 T cell receptor beta chains below all came from one sample that was sequenced in a study of CD8 T cells in Susac syndrome. Reverse transcription of roughly 0.5 to 1 ug RNA was carried out with random hexamers. TCRdb independently ran MiXCR on the immunoSEQ multiplex PCR reads; one entry per CDR3 protein. The table records tens of thousands of distinct CDR3 sequences, just over 90% of them present only once. The sample was CD8+ T cells from PBMCs. The source of these receptors is a human donor with multiple sclerosis.

The J gene is TRBJ1-5, the V gene TRBV5-1, with D perhaps TRBD1 (5 bases). The CDR3 is 13 amino acids. In germline, CDR1 is SGHRS, CDR2 YFSETQ. V lost 4 bases and J 9 bases, leaving 14 bases between the germline ends. As DNA, the CDR3 is TGCGCCAGCAGCGACGGGACGGGAGGGCCCCAGCATTTT. It translates to CASSDGTGGPQHF. Combining the CDR3 with reference TRBV5-1 and TRBJ1-5 gives the whole variable domain KAGVTQTPRYLIKTRGQQVTLSCSPISGHRSVSWYQQTPGQGLQFLFEYFSETQRNKGNFPGRFSGRQFSNSRSEMNVSTLELGDSALYLCASSDGTGGPQHFGDGTRLSIL.

This clonotype appeared a single time. This rearrangement joins TRBV27 to TRBJ2-7; a weak D match, TRBD2 (6 bases). The V end was cut by 6 bases, the J end by 4 bases, with 16 bases between. Germline loops: CDR1 MNHEY, CDR2 SMNVEV (reference sequence). The CDR3 runs to 14 residues. The CDR3 DNA follows: TGTGCCAGCAGCTGGACTGCGGGGCGGTACGAGCAGTACTTC. This sequence encodes CASSWTAGRYEQYF.

This clonotype was counted between two and nine times. The J gene is TRBJ2-7, the V gene TRBV10-3; D is possibly TRBD2 (5 bases). The V gene's germline CDR1 is ENHRY and CDR2 SYGVKD. This CDR3 comprises 11 residues. V was clipped by 8 bases and J by 6 bases, with 11 bases between them. This CDR3 is CAILDAGEQYF. The CDR3, as DNA: TGTGCCATCCTAGATGCGGGCGAGCAGTACTTC.

This chain joins TRBV7-9 and TRBJ1-1; 8 bases align to TRBD1. Germline CDR1 and CDR2: SEHNR and FQNEAQ (reference sequence). CDR3 length equals 18 residues. V shed 7 bases, J shed 0 bases, and the junction held 16 bases outside the gene matches. The CDR3 here is CASTGGPDRASMNTEAFF. For the CDR3, the DNA is TGTGCCAGCACCGGAGGACCGGACAGGGCCTCCATGAACACTGAAGCTTTCTTT.

The rearrangement uses TRBV4-3 and TRBJ2-1, with 10 bases matching TRBD2. The CDR3 extends over 15 amino acids. Losses at the gene ends were 1 base for V and 6 bases for J; bases not matched to a gene: 3. Germline V gene data show CDR1 as LGHNA and CDR2 as YSLEER. CDR3 coding DNA: TGCGCCAGCAGCCAAGGAGCGGGGGGGGTCAATGAGCAGTTCTTC. Residues: CASSQGAGGVNEQFF.

The chain links TRBV16 to TRBJ1-1; D is undetermined. The CDR3 spans 14 residues. V was clipped by 4 bases and J by 6 bases, with 15 bases between them. CDR1 and CDR2 from the germline V gene are KGHSY and FQNENV. The CDR3 DNA is TGTGCCAGCAGCCCACCAGATGACCCAGCTGAAGCTTTCTTT. This encodes CASSPPDDPAEAFF.

This clonotype has just one count. The CDR3 DNA is TGTGCCTGGAGTGTATCAGGGCTCCCGACTGCTCGTGATAACTATGGCTACACCTTC. This translates into CAWSVSGLPTARDNYGYTF. This rearrangement joins TRBV30 to TRBJ1-2; TRBD1 might be the D (5 bases). This CDR3 has 19 amino acids. Trimming stripped 0 bases from V and 1 base from J, with 24 bases between. Germline V lookup: CDR1 GTSNPN, CDR2 SVGIG (reference sequence).

This chain uses TRBV3-1 with TRBJ2-3; 7 nucleotides line up with TRBD2. Trimming removed 3 bases from V and 1 base from J; junction bases left unmatched: 4. The CDR3 runs to 15 residues. Per germline, CDR1 LGHDT and CDR2 YNNKEL (reference sequence). CDR3 protein: CASSQVGLGTDTQYF. For the CDR3, the DNA is TGTGCCAGCAGCCAGGTAGGACTAGGCACAGATACGCAGTATTTT.

The chain is built from TRBV27 and TRBJ1-6; perhaps TRBD1 as D (5 bases). This CDR3 region has 13 residues. CDR1 is MNHEY, CDR2 SMNVEV, per germline (reference sequence). Trimming removed 1 base from V and 9 bases from J, with 7 bases in between. The CDR3 DNA reads TGTGCCAGCAGTTTATTGGGGGGTTCACCCCTCCACTTT. Its translation: CASSLLGGSPLHF.

The chain recombines TRBV2 with TRBJ2-7; D is ambiguous. V lost 2 bases to trimming and J lost 2 bases, with 10 bases between them. This CDR3 region has 14 residues. CDR1 is SNHLY and CDR2 is FYNNEI in the germline V gene. The CDR3 spells CASSEREGTYEQYF. CDR3 nucleotides: TGTGCCAGCAGTGAAAGGGAAGGGACCTACGAGCAGTACTTC.

This chain links TRBV7-9 with TRBJ2-7; no firm D call. The V gene lost 4 bases and the J gene lost 0 bases, with 16 bases spanning the gap. Germline lookup yields CDR1 SEHNR and CDR2 FQNEAQ (reference sequence). The CDR3 runs 16 residues. The CDR3 DNA reads TGTGCCAGCAGCTACATGACGGTGAATGTCTCCTACGAGCAGTACTTC. Translation: CASSYMTVNVSYEQYF.

The chain joins TRBV7-4 to TRBJ1-1, with TRBD1 as a possible D gene (5 bases). The CDR3 has 16 amino acids. CDR1 is SGHVT, CDR2 SQSDAQ, per germline. V dropped 5 bases and J dropped 0 bases, with 16 bases sitting between them. As DNA, the CDR3 is TGTGCCAGCAGCCTCGGGACTCACGAACTGAACACTGAAGCTTTCTTT. Translating gives CASSLGTHELNTEAFF.

The rearrangement uses TRBV5-6 and TRBJ2-3; D not certain. Germline CDR1 SGHDT, CDR2 YYEEEE. Trimming stripped 4 bases from V and 4 bases from J, with 7 bases between. This CDR3 is built from 12 residues. The CDR3 DNA sequence: TGTGCCAGCAGCCGCATCTCAGATACGCAGTATTTT. This encodes CASSRISDTQYF.

The rearrangement links TRBV9 to TRBJ2-1, with D possibly being TRBD1 or TRBD2 (5 bases each). This CDR3 is 14 amino acids long. Germline V CDR1 and CDR2: SGDLS, YYNGEE. Deletions cut 0 bases from V and 6 bases from J, with 10 bases between. CDR3 nucleotides: TGTGCCAGCAGCGTAGGGGCCGGGGCCAATGAGCAGTTCTTC. Translating gives CASSVGAGANEQFF.

This chain joins TRBV2 and TRBJ1-2; D is perhaps TRBD1 (6 bases). The length of the CDR3 is 15 residues. Germline assignment: CDR1 SNHLY and CDR2 FYNNEI. Trimming removed 6 bases from V and 0 bases from J, with 14 bases in between. The CDR3 DNA reads as TGTGCCAGCAGCCGATCGACAGGAACTAACTATGGCTACACCTTC. It translates to CASSRSTGTNYGYTF.

The V gene is TRBV7-9, the J gene TRBJ1-1, with TRBD1 as a possible D gene (5 bases). From germline, CDR1 is SEHNR and CDR2 FQNEAQ (reference sequence). CDR3 size: 12 residues. V gave up 4 bases and J gave up 10 bases, with 13 bases separating them. The CDR3 loop is CASSSRGRGAFF. The CDR3, as DNA: TGTGCCAGCAGCTCGAGGGGTCGAGGAGCTTTCTTT. The full variable domain, completed using reference TRBV7-9 and TRBJ1-1, is DTGVSQNPRHKITKRGQNVTFRCDPISEHNRLYWYRQTLGQGPEFLTYFQNEAQLEKSRLLSDRFSAERPKGSFSTLEIQRTEQGDSAMYLCASSSRGRGAFFGQGTRLTVV.

The chain recombines TRBV5-4 with TRBJ1-1; possibly TRBD1 for D (5 bases). CDR3 length: 12 amino acids. The ends were cut back, 5 bases at V and 6 bases at J, with 11 bases in the middle. The germline gives CDR1 SGHNT, CDR2 YYREEE (reference sequence). CDR3 bases: TGTGCCAGCAGTTGGGACGGCGCTGAAGCTTTCTTT. Translation gives CASSWDGAEAFF.

The chain combines TRBV9 with TRBJ2-1, with D tentatively TRBD2 (6 bases). The V end lost 4 bases, the J end lost 0 bases, and 20 bases lay between the germline ends. There are 18 residues in the CDR3. CDR1 and CDR2 (germline): SGDLS, YYNGEE. The CDR3 DNA follows: TGTGCCAGCAGCCGCCCGGGCGGGAAGGCAAGCTCCTACAATGAGCAGTTCTTC. This codes for CASSRPGGKASSYNEQFF.

The chain employs TRBV6-1 and TRBJ2-1; TRBD2 matches at 14 bases. Germline V CDR1 and CDR2: MNHNS, SASEGT. V was clipped by 6 bases and J by 4 bases; unmatched bases: 2. There are 15 residues in the CDR3. The CDR3 nucleotides read TGTGCCAGCAGGAGACTAGCGGGGGGGTACAATGAGCAGTTCTTC. This encodes CASRRLAGGYNEQFF.

A single count supports this clonotype. V and J are TRBV5-6 and TRBJ1-6, with D unresolved. Trimming cost V 1 base and J 5 bases, with 13 bases left between them. This CDR3 contains 16 residues. Germline CDR1 and CDR2: SGHDT and YYEEEE. The CDR3 DNA reads as TGTGCCAGCAGCTTGCGGTGGGAGCTCGATAATTCACCCCTCCACTTT. Protein product: CASSLRWELDNSPLHF.

The genes are TRBV7-3 and TRBJ1-1; D possibly corresponds to TRBD1 (5 bases). Germline loops: CDR1 SGHTA, CDR2 FQGTGA. V lost 5 bases to trimming and J lost 3 bases, with 16 bases between them. The CDR3 length is 15 residues. The CDR3 region has the DNA TGTGCCAGCAGCATGACCAGGGTCGGGTACACTGAAGCTTTCTTT. It codes for CASSMTRVGYTEAFF.

This rearrangement joins TRBV19 to TRBJ2-7; D gene unclear. In germline, CDR1 is LNHDA, CDR2 SQIVND (reference sequence). This CDR3 spans 14 amino acids. V was pared by 0 bases and J by 2 bases, with 8 bases between. The DNA of the CDR3 is TGTGCCAGTAGTATAGATAGTCGACCCTACGAGCAGTACTTC. This translates into CASSIDSRPYEQYF.

The rearrangement uses TRBV6-4 and TRBJ1-2; 7 nucleotides agree with TRBD1. Germline CDR1 is MRHNA and CDR2 is SNTAGT. Unmatched junction bases numbered 6, after V lost 5 bases and J lost 3 bases. CDR3 size: 14 residues. Written as DNA, the CDR3 is TGTGCCAGCAGTCCACGGGACAGCTACTATGGCTACACCTTC. This translates into CASSPRDSYYGYTF.

V is TRBV7-9 and J is TRBJ2-1, with 15 positions matching TRBD2. The CDR3 contains 15 residues. Germline CDR1 reads SEHNR; CDR2 reads FQNEAQ (reference sequence). The V gene end was trimmed by 4 bases and the J gene end by 7 bases; junction bases not matched to a gene: 2. In DNA form, the CDR3 reads TGTGCCAGCAGCTCTGGGACTAGCGGGGGGAATGAGCAGTTCTTC. Amino acids: CASSSGTSGGNEQFF.

The chain has TRBV29-1 and TRBJ2-5; D unclear. Germline loops: CDR1 SQVTM, CDR2 ANQGSEA. This CDR3 spans 13 amino acids. V was cut by 6 bases and J by 0 bases, with 11 bases left in between. The CDR3 coding sequence is TGCAGCGTCCATTCTAACCACCAAGAGACCCAGTACTTC. Residues: CSVHSNHQETQYF.

V is TRBV3-1 and J is TRBJ2-1; maybe TRBD2 (5 bases). The CDR3 sequence is 16 residues long. CDR1 is LGHDT and CDR2 is YNNKEL in the germline V gene (reference sequence). The V gene lost 0 bases and the J gene lost 2 bases, with 11 bases spanning the gap. The CDR3 reads CASSQDSGITYNEQFF. The CDR3 DNA sequence: TGTGCCAGCAGCCAAGACTCGGGGATCACCTACAATGAGCAGTTCTTC.

The chain uses TRBV28 and TRBJ2-7; the D gene is possibly TRBD2 (6 bases). CDR1 MDHEN and CDR2 SYDVKM come from the germline V gene. Trimming pared 3 bases from V and 5 bases from J, leaving 17 bases between. The CDR3 is 15 amino acids. CDR3 coding DNA: TGTGCCAGCAGTTTTCTCGGGGAGGTCGAGAACGAGCAGTACTTC. It translates to CASSFLGEVENEQYF.

The genes are TRBV9 and TRBJ2-3; 8 bases match TRBD2. The germline V gene has CDR1 SGDLS and CDR2 YYNGEE. The CDR3 has 17 amino acids. V was pared by 2 bases and J by 5 bases, with 13 bases of the junction left unmatched. The CDR3 DNA reads as TGTGCCAGCAGCGTTCAAAGGGACGGGGGGGCCAAAGATACGCAGTATTTT. This gives the protein CASSVQRDGGAKDTQYF. Combining the CDR3 with reference TRBV9 and TRBJ2-3 gives the whole variable domain DSGVTQTPKHLITATGQRVTLRCSPRSGDLSVYWYQQSLDQGLQFLIQYYNGEERAKGNILERFSAQQFPDLHSELNLSSLELGDSALYFCASSVQRDGGAKDTQYFGPGTRLTVL.

The chain joins TRBV27 to TRBJ1-5, with D unclear. CDR3 length equals 14 residues. CDR1 and CDR2 (germline): MNHEY, SMNVEV (reference sequence). V was trimmed by 2 bases and J by 4 bases, leaving 9 bases between them. The CDR3 DNA reads as TGTGCCAGCAGTTTAACGGAGGAGAATCAGCCCCAGCATTTT. This gives the protein CASSLTEENQPQHF.

J is TRBJ2-1 and V is TRBV11-1, with 10 bases aligning to TRBD2. Germline trimming cut 5 bases from V and 2 bases from J; bases unmatched to any gene: 18. This CDR3 contains 20 residues. Germline values: CDR1 SGHAT, CDR2 FQDESV (reference sequence). CDR3: CASSPGRGPSGGAAYNEQFF. The CDR3 DNA reads TGTGCCAGCAGCCCAGGCAGGGGGCCCAGCGGGGGGGCCGCCTACAATGAGCAGTTCTTC.